This TCR beta chain was sequenced for a study of OX40 agonist ivuxolimab in advanced cancers. In the study overall: Administration of intravenous ivuxolimab to patients occurred every 2 weeks at 0.01 to 10 mg/kg. From about 23 to 85 years was the age range, with a mean of around 60 years, and approximately 84% were male.

Notes on this clone: The same CDR3 is also encoded by other DNA sequences in this sample.

V lost 0 bases, J lost 1 base, and 4 bases lay in between. The CDR3 sequence is 13 residues long. Germline CDR1 reads SGHRS; CDR2 reads YFSETQ. Assay: immunoSEQ multiplex PCR; the TCRdb copy retains only in-frame clones and omits some. The sample carries some 42,000 clones, over 75% recorded once. The source material was CD4+ or CD8+ T cells sorted from blood, sampled in a trial of the OX40 agonist ivuxolimab. V and J are TRBV5-1 and TRBJ1-1; D uncertain. This receptor was taken from an adult with an advanced solid tumor such as melanoma, head and neck, liver or kidney cancer. The DNA of the CDR3 is TGCGCCAGCAGCTTGGCAGGGAACACTGAAGCTTTCTTT. It yields the protein CASSLAGNTEAFF.